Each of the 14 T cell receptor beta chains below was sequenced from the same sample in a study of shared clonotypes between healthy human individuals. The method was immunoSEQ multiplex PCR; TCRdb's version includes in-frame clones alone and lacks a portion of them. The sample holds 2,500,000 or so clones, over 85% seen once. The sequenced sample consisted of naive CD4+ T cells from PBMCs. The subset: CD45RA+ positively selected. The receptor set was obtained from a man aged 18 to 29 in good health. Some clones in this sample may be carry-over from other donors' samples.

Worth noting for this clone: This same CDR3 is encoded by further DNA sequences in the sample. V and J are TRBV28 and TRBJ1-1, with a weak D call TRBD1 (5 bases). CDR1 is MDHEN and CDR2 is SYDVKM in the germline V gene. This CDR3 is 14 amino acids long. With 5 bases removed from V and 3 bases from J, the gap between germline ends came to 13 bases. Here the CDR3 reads CASSPGGGYTEAFF. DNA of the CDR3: TGTGCCAGCAGTCCTGGTGGGGGGTACACTGAAGCTTTCTTT.

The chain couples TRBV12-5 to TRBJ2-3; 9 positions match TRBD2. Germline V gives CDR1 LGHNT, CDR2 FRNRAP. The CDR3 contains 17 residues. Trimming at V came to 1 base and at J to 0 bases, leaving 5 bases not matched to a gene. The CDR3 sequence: CASGLGTSAPSTDTQYF. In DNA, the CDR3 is TGTGCTAGTGGTTTGGGGACTAGCGCCCCTAGCACAGATACGCAGTATTTT.

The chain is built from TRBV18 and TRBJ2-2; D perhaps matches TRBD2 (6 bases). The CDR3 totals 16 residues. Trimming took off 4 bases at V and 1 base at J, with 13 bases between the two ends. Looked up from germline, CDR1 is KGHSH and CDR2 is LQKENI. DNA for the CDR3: TGTGCCAGCTCACTGGGACTGGTCGAGAACACCGGGGAGCTGTTTTTT. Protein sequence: CASSLGLVENTGELFF. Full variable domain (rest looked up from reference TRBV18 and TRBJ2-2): NAGVMQNPRHLVRRRGQEARLRCSPMKGHSHVYWYRQLPEEGLKFMVYLQKENIIDESGMPKERFSAEFPKEGPSILRIQQVVRGDSAAYFCASSLGLVENTGELFFGEGSRLTVL.

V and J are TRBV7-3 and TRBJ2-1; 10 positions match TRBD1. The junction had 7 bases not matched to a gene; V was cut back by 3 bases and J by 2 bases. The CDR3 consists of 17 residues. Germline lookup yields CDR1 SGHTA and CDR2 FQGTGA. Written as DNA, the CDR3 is TGTGCCAGCAGCTTGATACCCGGGACAGGGGCCTACAATGAGCAGTTCTTC. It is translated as CASSLIPGTGAYNEQFF.

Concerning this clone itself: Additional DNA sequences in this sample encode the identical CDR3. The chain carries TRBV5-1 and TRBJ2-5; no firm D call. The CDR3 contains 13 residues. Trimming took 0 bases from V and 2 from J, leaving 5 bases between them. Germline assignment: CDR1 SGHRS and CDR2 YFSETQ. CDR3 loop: CASSLAVQETQYF. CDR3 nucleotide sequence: TGCGCCAGCAGCTTGGCGGTACAAGAGACCCAGTACTTC.

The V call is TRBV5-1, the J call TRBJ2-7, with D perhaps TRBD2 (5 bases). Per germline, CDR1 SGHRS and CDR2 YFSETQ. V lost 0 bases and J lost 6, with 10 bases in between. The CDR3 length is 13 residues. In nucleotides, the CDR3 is TGCGCCAGCAGCTTGGCCAGTAGCGCCGAGCAGTACTTC. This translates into CASSLASSAEQYF.

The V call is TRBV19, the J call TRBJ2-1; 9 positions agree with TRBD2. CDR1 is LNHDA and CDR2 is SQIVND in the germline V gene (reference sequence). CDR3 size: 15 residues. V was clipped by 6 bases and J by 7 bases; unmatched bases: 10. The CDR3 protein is CASSLASGRWNEQFF. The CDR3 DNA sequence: TGTGCCAGTAGCCTAGCGAGCGGGAGGTGGAATGAGCAGTTCTTC.

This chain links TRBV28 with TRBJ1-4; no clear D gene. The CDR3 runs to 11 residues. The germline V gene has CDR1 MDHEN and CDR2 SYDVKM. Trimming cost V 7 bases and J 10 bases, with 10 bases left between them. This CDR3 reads CASTSQRKLFF. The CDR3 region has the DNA TGTGCCAGCACCTCCCAGAGAAAACTGTTTTTT.

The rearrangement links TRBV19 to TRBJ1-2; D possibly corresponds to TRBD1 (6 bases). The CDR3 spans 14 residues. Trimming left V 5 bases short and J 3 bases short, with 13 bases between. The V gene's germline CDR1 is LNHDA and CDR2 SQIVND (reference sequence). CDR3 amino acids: CASSLRTEYYGYTF. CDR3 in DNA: TGTGCCAGTAGTTTACGGACAGAGTACTATGGCTACACCTTC.

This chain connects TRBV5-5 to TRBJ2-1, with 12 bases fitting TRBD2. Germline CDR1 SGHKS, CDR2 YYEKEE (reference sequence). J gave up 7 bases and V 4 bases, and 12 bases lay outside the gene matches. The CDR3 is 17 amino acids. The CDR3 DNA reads TGTGCCAGCAGCCCCCTCCTAGCGGGAGGGCCTGGGAATGAGCAGTTCTTC. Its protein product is CASSPLLAGGPGNEQFF. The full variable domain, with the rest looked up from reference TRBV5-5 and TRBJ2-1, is DAGVTQSPTHLIKTRGQQVTLRCSPISGHKSVSWYQQVLGQGPQFIFQYYEKEERGRGNFPDRFSARQFPNYSSELNVNALLLGDSALYLCASSPLLAGGPGNEQFFGPGTRLTVL.

The CDR3 coding sequence is TGTGCCAGCAGCGTAGCTGGAAACTCCCTCCAAGAGACCCAGTACTTC. It is translated as CASSVAGNSLQETQYF. The chain employs TRBV9 and TRBJ2-5; D gene unclear. The germline V and J ends were trimmed by 0 bases and 1 base, with 13 bases remaining between them. The germline V gene has CDR1 SGDLS and CDR2 YYNGEE. The CDR3 is 16 residues long.

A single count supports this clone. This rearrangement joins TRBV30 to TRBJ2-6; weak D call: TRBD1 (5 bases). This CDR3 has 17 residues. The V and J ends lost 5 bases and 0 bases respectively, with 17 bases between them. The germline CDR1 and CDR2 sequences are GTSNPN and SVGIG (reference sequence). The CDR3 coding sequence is TGTGCCTGGGGTCGGACACCTTCGAGCTCTGGGGCCAACGTCCTGACTTTC. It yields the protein CAWGRTPSSSGANVLTF.

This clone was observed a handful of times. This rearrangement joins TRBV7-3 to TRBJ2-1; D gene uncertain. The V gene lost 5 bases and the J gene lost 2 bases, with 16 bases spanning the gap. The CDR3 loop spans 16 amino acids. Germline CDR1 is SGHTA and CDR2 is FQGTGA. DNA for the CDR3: TGTGCCAGCAGCCAGGCCCTTGGCGCGGCCTACAATGAGCAGTTCTTC. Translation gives CASSQALGAAYNEQFF.

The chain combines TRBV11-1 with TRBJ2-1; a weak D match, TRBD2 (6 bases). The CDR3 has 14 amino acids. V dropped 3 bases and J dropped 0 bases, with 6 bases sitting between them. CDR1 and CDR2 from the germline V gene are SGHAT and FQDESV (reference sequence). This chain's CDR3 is CASSFGSSYNEQFF. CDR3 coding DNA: TGTGCCAGCAGCTTCGGGAGCTCCTACAATGAGCAGTTCTTC.